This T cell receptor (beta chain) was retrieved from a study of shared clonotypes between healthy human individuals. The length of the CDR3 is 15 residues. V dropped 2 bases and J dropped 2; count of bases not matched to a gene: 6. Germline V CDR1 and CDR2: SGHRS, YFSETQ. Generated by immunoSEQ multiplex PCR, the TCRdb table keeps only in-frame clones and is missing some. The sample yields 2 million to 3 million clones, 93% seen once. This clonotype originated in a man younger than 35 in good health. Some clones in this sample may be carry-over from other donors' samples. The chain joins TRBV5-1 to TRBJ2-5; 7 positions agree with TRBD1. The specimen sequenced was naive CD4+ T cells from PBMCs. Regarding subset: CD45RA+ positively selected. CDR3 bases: TGCGCCAGCAGCTTCCTCACAGGGGTACAAGAGACCCAGTACTTC. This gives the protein CASSFLTGVQETQYF.